Given below is one TCR beta chain in context. TCRdb's copy holds only in-frame clones and misses some; the assay was immunoSEQ multiplex PCR. The sample yields about 200,000 clones, around 85% seen once. This sample is drawn from a study of blood T cell repertoires in COVID-19. Study at large: PBMCs, B-cell-depleted T cells, or T cells provided the cDNA or gDNA that made up the material.

The germline CDR1 and CDR2 sequences are LNHDA and SQIVND (reference sequence). The CDR3 totals 15 residues. Trimming cost V 3 bases and J 0 bases, with 10 bases left between them. The chain has TRBV19 and TRBJ2-3; the D gene is possibly TRBD1 (6 bases). The TCR was taken from a woman aged 80 or older with acute or convalescent COVID-19. The sequenced sample consisted of peripheral blood. CDR3 nucleotides: TGTGCCAGTAGTATGGACAGTTTTAGCACAGATACGCAGTATTTT. The encoded protein is CASSMDSFSTDTQYF.